This paragraph covers one T cell receptor beta chain sequence. The CDR3 has 11 amino acids. Germline CDR1 SGHRS, CDR2 YFSETQ. V gave up 4 bases and J gave up 3 bases, with 5 bases separating them. This sample is part of a study of T cell repertoires in cytomegalovirus infection. TCRdb used MiXCR to reprocess the reads, holding one entry per CDR3 protein. This sample carries some 680,000 distinct CDR3 sequences, less than 40% of them seen once, and the ten largest clones take about 2.8%. The chain links TRBV5-1 to TRBJ2-7; no definite D call. The sequence derives from a human donor in good health (CMV status not recorded). Some clones in this sample may be carry-over from other donors' samples. Sequenced: PBMCs. This CDR3 is CASSIDYEQYF. As DNA, the CDR3 is TGCGCCAGCAGCATCGACTACGAGCAGTACTTC.